This T cell receptor beta chain was obtained from a study of blood T cell repertoires in COVID-19 (TCRdb year 2020). Looking at the study overall: The collaborator samples originated in the United States, Italy and Spain and spanned the acute and convalescent phases of COVID-19. The prospective study material was composed of cDNA or gDNA derived from T cells, B-cell-depleted T cells, or PBMCs. Deeply sampled blood TCRbeta repertoires from subjects exposed to, actively infected with, or recovered from COVID-19 were included in the dataset. The repertoires were released in a freely available public database intended as a resource for research on the immune response to SARS-CoV-2. Samples were obtained from the ongoing ImmuneRACE study (first 160 participants) and from about 1,300 subjects provided by 6 global collaborators. The sample metadata nearly always contained a de-identified subject ID, COVID-19 status, age in years and sex. Where available, HLA class I and class II types were taken from metadata supplied by the sample provider and were not determined by assay-based typing.

Collaborating institutions collected whole blood in K2EDTA tubes following their own protocols. For TCRbeta analysis, collaborators shipped samples in one of three forms: frozen whole blood, isolated PBMCs, or DNA extracted from either of those sample types. What the work shows at the level of the full study, not this receptor alone: The quantity of clinical and demographic metadata differed by source and by participant and was supplied without curation.

This clone appeared a single time. What this receptor recognizes is not known. No base quality values were provided; no much bigger clone lies one nucleotide off. TCRbeta CDR3 regions were amplified from genomic DNA using the immunoSEQ Assay, a bias-controlled multiplex PCR. The study's processing was this. Nucleated cell counts per sample were estimated from amplification of reference gene primers within the assay. To quantify the absolute abundance of each unique TCRbeta CDR3 rearrangement, sequence reads were collapsed and filtered. For each sample, productive Simpson clonality was calculated by taking the square root of Simpson's diversity index across productive rearrangements. TCRdb provides this immuneACCESS table in a form limited to in-frame rearrangements. Some clones are lacking; in checked studies, under half of them reflect an unresolved V gene, and why the rest are absent is not known. Clonal size and the V and J genes are those of that table, whereas D and trimming came from the DNA. The sample records 35,000 or so clones, roughly 90% of which are singletons. Around two fifths of the sample belongs to the ten largest clones.

Trimming takes 2 bases from V and 4 bases from J, and the germline ends sit 6 bases apart. Via the germline V gene, CDR1 is SGHTA and CDR2 FQGTGA. Counted from cysteine to phenylalanine, this CDR3 has 13 amino acids. Only CDR3 DNA is held: 39 bases, read in frame from base 1. The receptor chain draws on TRBV7-3 and TRBJ2-1, with the D gene too uncertain to name. The origin of this receptor is a man in his fifties or sixties with active or convalescent COVID-19. The sample consisted of peripheral blood. The CDR3 protein is CASSLDSYNEQFF. The nucleotides are TGTGCCAGCAGCTTAGACTCTTACAATGAGCAGTTCTTC.